Listed here are 24 T cell receptor beta chains from one sample, sequenced in a study of T cells in Graves' hyperthyroidism and ophthalmopathy. RNA transcripts were the template for amplifying TCR beta CDR3 regions. First-round RT-PCR targeting the TCR CDR3 was performed with the HTBI primer set. One entry per CDR3 protein, called by TCRdb with MiXCR from the multiplex PCR reads. Of under 800,000 distinct CDR3 sequences detected, 14% appear once; the ten largest clones hold roughly 10%. Sequenced: blood. Every receptor here comes from a young woman with Graves' hyperthyroidism.

Concerning this clonotype: A much larger clonotype is one base distant, so this may be a read error. The chain carries TRBV27 and TRBJ1-2, with a possible D match to TRBD1 (5 bases). Germline V gives CDR1 MNHEY, CDR2 SMNVEV (reference sequence). V was cut by 5 bases and J by 4 bases, with 11 bases left in between. This CDR3 is 13 amino acids long. CDR3 nucleotides: TGTGCCAGCAGTGTAAGTGACAGCTATGGCTACACCTTC. The encoded protein is CASSVSDSYGYTF.

This clonotype was recorded a few times. CDR3 sequence reads: CSASPDRAFPSTGELFF. Here the CDR3 DNA reads TGCAGTGCTAGTCCGGACAGGGCTTTTCCGAGCACCGGGGAGCTGTTTTTT. This chain uses TRBV20-1 with TRBJ2-2; the match to TRBD1 covers 8 bases. V shed 3 bases and J 4 bases; nucleotides not matched to a gene: 13. The V gene's germline CDR1 is DFQATT and CDR2 SNEGSKA (reference sequence). The CDR3 is 17 residues long.

This clonotype was picked up many times. V usage is TRBV5-1 and J usage is TRBJ1-1; 7 nucleotides match TRBD1. Trimming cost V 6 bases and J 1 base; bases outside gene matches: 3. Germline V CDR1 and CDR2: SGHRS, YFSETQ. The CDR3 loop spans 13 amino acids. The CDR3 DNA sequence: TGCGCCAGCACCAGACAGGGGAACACTGAAGCTTTCTTT. It translates to CASTRQGNTEAFF.

V and J are TRBV7-9 and TRBJ2-1, with 10 bases that match TRBD1. In germline, CDR1 is SEHNR, CDR2 FQNEAQ (reference sequence). After removal of 6 bases from V and 10 bases from J, the junction contained 15 bases not matched to a gene. The CDR3 covers 16 residues. CDR3 protein: CASRHRQGAGLVEQFF. The CDR3 coding sequence is TGTGCCAGCAGACACCGACAGGGGGCAGGATTAGTCGAGCAGTTCTTC.

The chain is built from TRBV20-1 and TRBJ2-5; D might be TRBD2 (6 bases). Trimming took 0 bases from V and 0 from J, leaving 20 bases between them. The CDR3 is made up of 18 amino acids. Germline lookup yields CDR1 DFQATT and CDR2 SNEGSKA (reference sequence). The CDR3 is CSARDGEEGLGYQETQYF. The CDR3, as DNA: TGCAGTGCTAGAGATGGTGAGGAGGGGCTTGGGTACCAAGAGACCCAGTACTTC.

This clonotype was observed at least ten times. The chain joins TRBV3-1 to TRBJ2-2; D ambiguous. Trimming cost V 2 bases and J 9 bases, with 19 bases left between them. The CDR3 runs 16 residues. Germline CDR1 reads LGHDT; CDR2 reads YNNKEL (reference sequence). This chain's CDR3 is CASSQSGRTNRRELFF. CDR3 sequence (DNA): TGTGCCAGCAGCCAATCCGGACGGACGAACCGAAGGGAGCTGTTTTTT. The entire variable domain, with the rest obtained from reference TRBV3-1 and TRBJ2-2, is as follows: DTAVSQTPKYLVTQMGNDKSIKCEQNLGHDTMYWYKQDSKKFLKIMFSYNNKELIINETVPNRFSPKSPDKAHLNLHINSLELGDSAVYFCASSQSGRTNRRELFFGEGSRLTVL.

This clonotype came up a few times. J is TRBJ1-2 and V is TRBV9; TRBD1 aligns across 9 bases. V lost 2 bases, J lost 0 bases, and 5 bases stayed unmatched. CDR1 is SGDLS and CDR2 is YYNGEE in the germline V gene. The CDR3 spans 16 residues. The CDR3 DNA sequence: TGTGCCAGCAGCGTCGACAGGGGGAGGCCTAACTATGGCTACACCTTC. Its translation: CASSVDRGRPNYGYTF.

This clonotype appeared once. The chain has TRBV2 and TRBJ2-3; the D call may be TRBD1 or TRBD2 (7 bases each). V gave up 7 bases and J gave up 1 base, with 18 bases separating them. Germline V gene lookup returns CDR1 SNHLY and CDR2 FYNNEI. The CDR3 is 16 amino acids. In DNA, the CDR3 is TGTGCCAGCAATCGGGACAGAAGCGGGGGCACAGATACGCAGTATTTT. Its translation is CASNRDRSGGTDTQYF.

Note on this clonotype: With a much larger clone just one base away, this may be a read error. The CDR3 loop is CAWSSGLPTDTQYF. The CDR3 DNA follows: TGTGCCTGGTCTAGCGGGCTGCCCACAGATACGCAGTATTTT. This chain links TRBV30 with TRBJ2-3; 8 bases are a match to TRBD2. The CDR3 is made up of 14 amino acids. CDR1 is GTSNPN, CDR2 SVGIG, per germline (reference sequence). The V gene end was trimmed by 5 bases and the J gene end by 2 bases; junction bases not matched to a gene: 6.

Ten or more counts support this clonotype. The genes are TRBV28 and TRBJ2-5, with 12 nucleotides matching TRBD2. CDR1 and CDR2 (germline): MDHEN, SYDVKM. The CDR3 totals 16 residues. With V trimmed by 3 bases and J by 4 bases, 6 bases remained unmatched. This chain's CDR3 is CASSLTSGSPAETQYF. CDR3 DNA sequence: TGTGCCAGCAGTTTGACTAGCGGGAGTCCGGCAGAGACCCAGTACTTC.

This clonotype showed up many times. This chain links TRBV12-3 or TRBV12-4 with TRBJ2-1; D remains unclear. The V end lost 0 bases, the J end lost 2 bases, and 5 bases lay between the germline ends. This CDR3 contains 14 residues. In DNA form, the CDR3 reads TGTGCCAGCAGTTTAGCAGACGCCTACAATGAGCAGTTCTTC. Its protein is CASSLADAYNEQFF.

This clonotype was picked up a small number of times. The chain recombines TRBV24-1 with TRBJ2-5; D may be TRBD1 or TRBD2 (6 bases each). With 3 bases removed from V and 5 bases from J, the gap between germline ends came to 18 bases. Germline V gene lookup returns CDR1 KGHDR and CDR2 SFDVKD. The CDR3 is made up of 16 amino acids. The CDR3 protein is CATSDPTPGGGETQYF. CDR3 in DNA: TGTGCCACCAGTGATCCTACGCCCGGGGGCGGGGAGACCCAGTACTTC.

The sample holds many counts of this clonotype. The chain recombines TRBV6-5 with TRBJ1-2; perhaps TRBD1 as D (5 bases). Germline-derived CDR1 and CDR2 are MNHEY and SVGAGI. This CDR3 comprises 15 residues. Trimming shortened V by 0 bases and J by 4 bases, and 12 bases separated the two germline ends. DNA for the CDR3: TGTGCCAGCAGTTACTCCGAGACAGCGTTCTATGGCTACACCTTC. This sequence encodes CASSYSETAFYGYTF.

The chain carries TRBV11-2 and TRBJ2-3, with D perhaps TRBD2 (5 bases). This CDR3 has 16 amino acids. Looked up from germline, CDR1 is SGHAT and CDR2 is FQNNGV. Trimming shortened V by 5 bases and J by 2 bases, and 17 bases separated the two germline ends. Here the CDR3 DNA reads TGTGCCAGCAGCCGTACTAGACTACCGATCACAGATACGCAGTATTTT. Its translation is CASSRTRLPITDTQYF. The full variable domain, with the rest looked up from reference TRBV11-2 and TRBJ2-3, is EAGVAQSPRYKIIEKRQSVAFWCNPISGHATLYWYQQILGQGPKLLIQFQNNGVVDDSQLPKDRFSAERLKGVDSTLKIQPAKLEDSAVYLCASSRTRLPITDTQYFGPGTRLTVL.

There are many counts of this clonotype. The J gene is TRBJ1-1, the V gene TRBV27; tentatively, D is TRBD1 (5 bases). The CDR3 is 16 amino acids. Germline CDR1 reads MNHEY; CDR2 reads SMNVEV (reference sequence). The V end lost 0 bases, the J end lost 4 bases, and 15 bases lay between the germline ends. This chain's CDR3 is CASSLSQGAVSTEAFF. The CDR3, as DNA: TGTGCCAGCAGTTTATCGCAGGGTGCGGTTAGCACTGAAGCTTTCTTT.

The chain combines TRBV6-1 with TRBJ1-2, with a weak D call TRBD1 (5 bases). Germline V gives CDR1 MNHNS, CDR2 SASEGT. This CDR3 comprises 15 residues. V lost 6 bases, J lost 4 bases, and 18 bases lay in between. The CDR3 loop reads CASSPGPTFFYGYTF. CDR3 coding DNA: TGTGCCAGCAGCCCGGGGCCTACGTTCTTCTATGGCTACACCTTC.

This clonotype was seen a few times. The V and J genes are TRBV20-1 and TRBJ1-3; a weak D match, TRBD1 (6 bases). This CDR3 has 16 residues. V lost 6 bases, J lost 0 bases, and 18 bases lay in between. In germline, CDR1 is DFQATT, CDR2 SNEGSKA (reference sequence). DNA of the CDR3: TGCAGTGCCAGAACCTTGGGGGGCGTCTCTGGAAACACCATATATTTT. Protein: CSARTLGGVSGNTIYF.

V and J are TRBV5-6 and TRBJ2-3, with TRBD2 matching 8 bases. The CDR3 runs to 16 residues. Germline CDR1 SGHDT, CDR2 YYEEEE. Trimming at V came to 3 bases and at J to 6 bases, leaving 12 bases not matched to a gene. The CDR3 protein is CASSYRVGLAADTQYF. Here the CDR3 DNA reads TGTGCCAGCAGCTACCGGGTTGGACTAGCAGCCGATACGCAGTATTTT.

In its sample, this clonotype was seen many times. This chain connects TRBV7-8 to TRBJ2-3, with D tentatively TRBD2 (5 bases). The CDR3 spans 13 residues. CDR1 and CDR2 from the germline V gene are SGHVS and FQNEAQ. Trimming shortened V by 6 bases and J by 6 bases, and 13 bases separated the two germline ends. The chain's CDR3 is CASSLAIPDTQYF. The CDR3 DNA reads TGTGCCAGCAGTCTAGCCATTCCGGATACGCAGTATTTT.

The chain recombines TRBV4-1 with TRBJ1-1, with no clear D. The CDR3 extends over 13 amino acids. Germline CDR1 MGHRA, CDR2 YSYEKL. Trimming shortened V by 1 base and J by 10 bases, and 13 bases separated the two germline ends. CDR3 sequence: CASSQVGVVGAFF. In DNA, the CDR3 is TGCGCCAGCAGCCAAGTCGGGGTTGTGGGAGCTTTCTTT.

The CDR3 nucleotides read TGCGCCAGCAGCTTGGTTATTCCAGGGACTAGCGGATACAATGAGCAGTTCTTC. Its translation: CASSLVIPGTSGYNEQFF. This sequence joins TRBV5-1 and TRBJ2-1; 11 nucleotides agree with TRBD2. V gave up 0 bases and J gave up 4 bases; unmatched junction bases: 9. The CDR3 loop spans 18 amino acids. CDR1 is SGHRS, CDR2 YFSETQ, per germline.

The rearrangement joins TRBV29-1 to TRBJ2-7; possibly TRBD2 for D (5 bases). The CDR3 spans 13 residues. Germline CDR1 SQVTM, CDR2 ANQGSEA. V gave up 7 bases and J gave up 5 bases, with 18 bases separating them. CDR3 amino acids: CSAGEGSPHEQYF. CDR3 coding DNA: TGCAGCGCAGGAGAGGGTTCCCCCCACGAGCAGTACTTC.

This clonotype turned up a few times. V gene TRBV27 combines with J gene TRBJ2-1, with TRBD1 identical over 8 bases. The CDR3 runs 15 residues. Per germline, CDR1 MNHEY and CDR2 SMNVEV (reference sequence). The V and J ends lost 5 bases and 6 bases, in that order; junction bases with no gene match: 9. The CDR3 sequence is CASSPDPGQANEQFF. The CDR3 bases are TGTGCCAGCAGTCCAGATCCGGGACAGGCCAATGAGCAGTTCTTC.

This chain links TRBV19 with TRBJ2-2, with 7 bases that match TRBD2. The germline CDR1 and CDR2 sequences are LNHDA and SQIVND (reference sequence). J gave up 8 bases and V 9 bases, and 15 bases lay outside the gene matches. CDR3 length equals 15 residues. CDR3 coding DNA: TGTGCCAGCAAAAGTACTGCGGGAGTATGGGGGGAGCTGTTTTTT. It codes for CASKSTAGVWGELFF.